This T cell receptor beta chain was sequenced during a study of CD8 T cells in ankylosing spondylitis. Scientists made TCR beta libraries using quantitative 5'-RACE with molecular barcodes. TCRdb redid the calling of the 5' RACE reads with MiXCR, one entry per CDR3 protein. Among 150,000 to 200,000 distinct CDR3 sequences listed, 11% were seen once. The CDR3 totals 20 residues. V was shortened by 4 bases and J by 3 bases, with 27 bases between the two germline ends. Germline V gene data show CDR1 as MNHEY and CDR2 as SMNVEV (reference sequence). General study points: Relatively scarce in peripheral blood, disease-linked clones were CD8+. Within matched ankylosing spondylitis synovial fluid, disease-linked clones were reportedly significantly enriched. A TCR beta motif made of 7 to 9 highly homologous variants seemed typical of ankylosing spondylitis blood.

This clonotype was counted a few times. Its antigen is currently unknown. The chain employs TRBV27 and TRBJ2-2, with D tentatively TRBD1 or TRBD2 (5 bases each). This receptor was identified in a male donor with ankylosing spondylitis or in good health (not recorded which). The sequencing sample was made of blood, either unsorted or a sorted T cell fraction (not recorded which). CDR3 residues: CASSSRGFLFSGTHTGELFF. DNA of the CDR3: TGTGCCAGCAGTTCGCGTGGTTTTCTTTTCTCAGGGACCCACACCGGGGAGCTGTTTTTT.